The 23 T cell receptor beta chains below come from one sample, sequenced in a study of T cells in Graves' hyperthyroidism and ophthalmopathy (dated by TCRdb to between 2018 and 2021). The receptor library was made with multiplex PCR. TCRdb names Illumina HiSeq 2000 as the instrument used. Amplification of TCR beta CDR3 regions was carried out from RNA transcripts. The first round of RT-PCR for the TCR CDR3 was performed with the HTBI primer set and the Qiagen OneStep RT-PCR kit. Using fastp at Q25 and MiXCR, TCRdb reprocessed the public reads and kept productive beta chains. CDR3 protein sequences are deduplicated, and each keeps its most common genes and DNA. Recorded for this sample are about 380,000 distinct CDR3 sequences; approximately 14% of them occurred a single time. The top ten clonotypes cover roughly 9.6% of the sample. Sequenced material: blood. Receptors originate from a woman in her sixties with Graves' hyperthyroidism.

The table lists this clonotype with many counts. The V call is TRBV6-1, the J call TRBJ2-1; possibly TRBD2 for D (6 bases). The germline V gene has CDR1 MNHNS and CDR2 SASEGT. CDR3 size: 17 residues. V gave up 6 bases and J gave up 0 bases, with 18 bases separating them. The CDR3 DNA is TGTGCCAGCAGCGTTAGCGGAATCTGGGGCTCCTACAATGAGCAGTTCTTC. Protein product: CASSVSGIWGSYNEQFF.

Many counts were recorded for this clonotype. J is TRBJ2-7 and V is TRBV20-1; TRBD2 is a possible D gene (6 bases). With 4 bases removed from V and 4 bases from J, the gap between germline ends came to 14 bases. CDR1 and CDR2 (germline): DFQATT, SNEGSKA (reference sequence). There are 13 residues in the CDR3. The CDR3 here is CSATYAGRYEQYF. CDR3 in DNA: TGCAGTGCTACCTACGCGGGACGGTACGAGCAGTACTTC.

The rearrangement links TRBV3-1 to TRBJ2-1; 12 positions agree with TRBD2. The junction had 12 bases not matched to a gene; V was cut back by 5 bases and J by 10 bases. This CDR3 is 16 amino acids long. Germline CDR1 LGHDT, CDR2 YNNKEL (reference sequence). CDR3 nucleotide sequence: TGTGCCAGCAGCGACACTCTAGCGGGAGGGCCGGGGGAGCAGTTCTTC. Protein sequence: CASSDTLAGGPGEQFF.

This clonotype was seen repeatedly, ten times or more. This chain joins TRBV7-8 and TRBJ1-1; perhaps TRBD1 as D (5 bases). The length of the CDR3 is 15 residues. With 5 bases removed from V and 4 bases from J, the gap between germline ends came to 17 bases. Germline assignment: CDR1 SGHVS and CDR2 FQNEAQ. CDR3 sequence: CASSLAGTVGTEAFF. CDR3 DNA sequence: TGTGCCAGCAGCCTTGCCGGGACGGTCGGCACTGAAGCTTTCTTT. The full variable domain, completed using reference TRBV7-8 and TRBJ1-1, is GAGVSQSPRYKVAKRGQDVALRCDPISGHVSLFWYQQALGQGPEFLTYFQNEAQLDKSGLPSDRFFAERPEGSVSTLKIQRTQQEDSAVYLCASSLAGTVGTEAFFGQGTRLTVV.

This clonotype was seen many times. This rearrangement joins TRBV20-1 to TRBJ2-7; 7 bases map to TRBD1. The CDR3 spans 15 residues. The germline V gene encodes CDR1 DFQATT and CDR2 SNEGSKA (reference sequence). V lost 0 bases to trimming and J lost 7 bases; unmatched junction nucleotides: 12. The CDR3 loop reads CSARDLGQALGEQYF. The CDR3 DNA reads as TGCAGTGCTAGAGATCTCGGACAGGCCCTAGGTGAGCAGTACTTC.

This clonotype was seen at least ten times. The chain recombines TRBV24-1 with TRBJ2-2, with D tentatively TRBD1 or TRBD2 (5 bases each). The CDR3 contains 16 residues. CDR1 KGHDR and CDR2 SFDVKD come from the germline V gene. Trimming stripped 2 bases from V and 3 bases from J, with 12 bases between. The CDR3 nucleotides read TGTGCCACCAGTGATTGGAGAGGGGCGGACACCGGGGAGCTGTTTTTT. Its translation is CATSDWRGADTGELFF.

Regarding this clonotype: A read error may account for a junction end that differs from germline. V gene TRBV10-3 combines with J gene TRBJ2-2, with 11 positions matching TRBD2. Germline values: CDR1 ENHRY, CDR2 SYGVKD. The CDR3 is 12 amino acids. The CDR3 coding sequence is TGTGCCATCAGCGGGACTAGCGGAGAGCTTTATTTT. This codes for CAISGTSGELYF.

There are many counts of this clonotype. This sequence joins TRBV5-1 and TRBJ2-1, with TRBD2 matching over 10 bases. This CDR3 contains 16 residues. Germline V lookup: CDR1 SGHRS, CDR2 YFSETQ. Germline trimming cut 6 bases from V and 0 bases from J; bases unmatched to any gene: 6. In nucleotides, the CDR3 is TGCGCCAGCACCCGGACTAGCGGCAGCTCCTACAATGAGCAGTTCTTC. This codes for CASTRTSGSSYNEQFF.

This clonotype was found many times. The rearrangement links TRBV11-2 to TRBJ1-5; D call uncertain. The ends were cut back, 0 bases at V and 6 bases at J, with 6 bases in the middle. CDR1 is SGHAT, CDR2 FQNNGV, per germline. CDR3 size: 13 residues. The CDR3 sequence is CASSLEVGQPQHF. The CDR3 coding sequence is TGTGCCAGCAGCTTAGAGGTGGGTCAGCCCCAGCATTTT.

The rearrangement uses TRBV7-9 and TRBJ2-7; 8 nucleotides line up with TRBD1. The CDR3 has 15 residues. Looked up from germline, CDR1 is SEHNR and CDR2 is FQNEAQ (reference sequence). Unmatched junction bases numbered 7, after V lost 0 bases and J lost 6 bases. The CDR3 here is CASSLAAGGFGEQYF. The CDR3 coding sequence is TGTGCCAGCAGCTTAGCGGCAGGGGGCTTCGGCGAGCAGTACTTC.

The table lists this clonotype with many counts. V usage is TRBV2 and J usage is TRBJ2-2; the match to TRBD2 covers 7 bases. V shed 6 bases, J shed 5 bases, and the junction held 0 bases outside the gene matches. CDR1 and CDR2 from the germline V gene are SNHLY and FYNNEI. The CDR3 covers 12 residues. CDR3 DNA sequence: TGTGCCAGCAGGGGGGGGACCGGGGAGCTGTTTTTT. This translates into CASRGGTGELFF.

This clonotype was counted only a few times. The chain is built from TRBV29-1 and TRBJ2-3, with 9 nucleotides matching TRBD2. The CDR3 sequence is 18 residues long. Germline CDR1 is SQVTM and CDR2 is ANQGSEA. V dropped 1 base and J dropped 0; count of bases not matched to a gene: 11. CDR3 DNA: TGCAGCGTTGAAGGGTGGCTAGCGGGACAAATTAGCACAGATACGCAGTATTTT. Protein product: CSVEGWLAGQISTDTQYF.

This clonotype was detected many times. This chain uses TRBV18 with TRBJ2-2; D is unresolved. CDR1 KGHSH and CDR2 LQKENI come from the germline V gene. This CDR3 comprises 14 residues. Trimming took 2 bases from V and 1 from J, leaving 5 bases between them. CDR3 DNA: TGTGCCAGCTCACCAAACAGGAACACCGGGGAGCTGTTTTTT. Its protein product is CASSPNRNTGELFF.

The table lists this clonotype with a few counts. V is TRBV6-5 and J is TRBJ1-1; D might be TRBD1 (5 bases). V was clipped by 0 bases and J by 4 bases, with 9 bases between them. The CDR3 is 14 amino acids. CDR1 is MNHEY, CDR2 SVGAGI, per germline. This CDR3 is CASSYSGGSTEAFF. The CDR3 DNA reads TGTGCCAGCAGTTACTCTGGGGGGAGCACTGAAGCTTTCTTT.

This clonotype was observed many times. This chain joins TRBV30 and TRBJ1-6, with D perhaps TRBD1 (5 bases). Trimming left V 2 bases short and J 7 bases short, with 12 bases between. The CDR3 runs 14 residues. The germline gives CDR1 GTSNPN, CDR2 SVGIG (reference sequence). Here the CDR3 DNA reads TGTGCCTGGAGTCCCGGGACGGAAAATTCACCCCTCCACTTT. Its protein product is CAWSPGTENSPLHF.

This clonotype has ten or more counts. V gene TRBV6-1 combines with J gene TRBJ1-2, with D uncertain. The CDR3 extends over 13 amino acids. V lost 0 bases, J lost 4 bases, and 6 bases lay in between. Per germline, CDR1 MNHNS and CDR2 SASEGT. The CDR3 DNA reads TGTGCCAGCAGTGAAGCGCATGGCTATGGCTACACCTTC. Its translation: CASSEAHGYGYTF.

In its sample, this clonotype was seen many times. The chain uses TRBV20-1 and TRBJ1-3; no firm D call. CDR3 length equals 14 residues. The ends were cut back, 5 bases at V and 0 bases at J, with 11 bases in the middle. CDR1 is DFQATT, CDR2 SNEGSKA, per germline (reference sequence). The CDR3 loop reads CSAFQRRSGNTIYF. The CDR3 nucleotides are TGCAGTGCTTTTCAGAGACGCTCTGGAAACACCATATATTTT.

This clonotype was seen a handful of times. V is TRBV19 and J is TRBJ2-7, with D perhaps TRBD2 (5 bases). The CDR3 is 15 amino acids. The germline V gene has CDR1 LNHDA and CDR2 SQIVND (reference sequence). V was cut by 4 bases and J by 3 bases, with 16 bases left in between. This CDR3 is CASSTGRGRGYEQYF. The CDR3 nucleotides are TGTGCCAGTAGTACGGGTAGAGGGCGCGGCTACGAGCAGTACTTC. Complete variable domain (other parts from reference TRBV19 and TRBJ2-7): DGGITQSPKYLFRKEGQNVTLSCEQNLNHDAMYWYRQDPGQGLRLIYYSQIVNDFQKGDIAEGYSVSREKKESFPLTVTSAQKNPTAFYLCASSTGRGRGYEQYFGPGTRLTVT.

The gene calls are TRBV7-6 and TRBJ2-2; D might be TRBD1 (6 bases). There are 16 residues in the CDR3. The V end was cut by 4 bases, the J end by 0 bases, with 12 bases between. Germline CDR1 is SGHVS and CDR2 is FNYEAQ. In DNA, the CDR3 is TGTGCCAGCAGCTCCCAGACAGGAACGAACACCGGGGAGCTGTTTTTT. Residues: CASSSQTGTNTGELFF. Full variable domain (rest looked up from reference TRBV7-6 and TRBJ2-2): GAGVSQSPRYKVTKRGQDVALRCDPISGHVSLYWYRQALGQGPEFLTYFNYEAQQDKSGLPNDRFSAERPEGSISTLTIQRTEQRDSAMYRCASSSQTGTNTGELFFGEGSRLTVL.

Only a few counts were recorded for this clonotype. CDR3 amino acids: CAISESRGRVGYTF. The CDR3 DNA follows: TGTGCCATCAGTGAGTCCCGCGGTCGGGTGGGCTACACCTTC. The chain combines TRBV10-3 with TRBJ1-2, with D uncertain. V lost 0 bases to trimming and J lost 8 bases, with 13 bases between them. CDR1 ENHRY and CDR2 SYGVKD come from the germline V gene. CDR3 length equals 14 residues.

This clonotype was observed a handful of times. The chain employs TRBV6-1 and TRBJ2-1, with 7 nucleotides matching TRBD2. Germline V lookup: CDR1 MNHNS, CDR2 SASEGT. There are 15 residues in the CDR3. J lost 8 bases, V lost 6 bases, and 13 bases had no gene match. CDR3 bases: TGTGCCAGCAGCTTGTTCGGGGGGAGTAATGATGAGCAGTTCTTC. This gives the protein CASSLFGGSNDEQFF.

This clonotype occurred many times. The chain is built from TRBV5-1 and TRBJ2-7, with a tentative D call TRBD1 (6 bases). CDR1 is SGHRS and CDR2 is YFSETQ in the germline V gene. The CDR3 totals 14 residues. The V end lost 7 bases, the J end lost 0 bases, and 14 bases lay between the germline ends. The CDR3, as DNA: TGCGCCAGCCGCCCCTCGACAGGCTCCTACGAGCAGTACTTC. Translating gives CASRPSTGSYEQYF.

The rearrangement joins TRBV25-1 to TRBJ2-7, with D possibly TRBD1 on 6 matching bases. The CDR3 loop spans 12 amino acids. Per the germline V gene, CDR1 is MGHDK and CDR2 is SYGVNS. Trimming cost V 3 bases and J 6 bases, with 9 bases left between them. The DNA for the CDR3 is TGTGCCAGCAGTGACAGGGGTTCCGAGCAGTACTTC. Residues: CASSDRGSEQYF.